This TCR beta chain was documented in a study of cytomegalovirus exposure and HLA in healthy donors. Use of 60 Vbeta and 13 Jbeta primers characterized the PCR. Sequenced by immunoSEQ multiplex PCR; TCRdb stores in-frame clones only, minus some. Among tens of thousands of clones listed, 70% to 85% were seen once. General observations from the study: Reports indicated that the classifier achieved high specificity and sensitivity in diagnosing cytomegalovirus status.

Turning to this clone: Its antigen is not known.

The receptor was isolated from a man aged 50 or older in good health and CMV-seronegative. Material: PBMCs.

The CDR3 loop reads CASSGRQGNEQFF. The CDR3 DNA reads as TGTGCCAGCAGTGGAAGGCAGGGTAATGAGCAGTTCTTC. V and J are TRBV6-1 and TRBJ2-1; the D gene is possibly TRBD1 (5 bases). The V gene's germline CDR1 is MNHNS and CDR2 SASEGT. This CDR3 spans 13 amino acids. Trimming stripped 4 bases from V and 7 bases from J, with 11 bases between.